The 32 T cell receptor beta chains below were found in one sample sequenced in a study of blood T cells in healthy people across ages. Combining a sample-barcoded 5' primer with a J-beta primer mix, a second PCR ran for roughly 7 to 12 cycles. TCRdb re-called the 5' RACE reads with MiXCR, one entry per CDR3 protein. The sample includes roughly 700,000 distinct CDR3 sequences, about half of them seen just once. Input material: blood. These receptor sequences come from a woman between 55 and 75 years old in good health.

The chain combines TRBV6-2 or TRBV6-3 with TRBJ1-2; 7 bases agree with TRBD1. This CDR3 region has 15 residues. The V gene end was trimmed by 6 bases and the J gene end by 0 bases; junction bases not matched to a gene: 7. Per the germline V gene, CDR1 is MNHEY and CDR2 is SVGEGT. The CDR3 loop reads CASSTGQVTNYGYTF. In nucleotides, the CDR3 is TGTGCCAGCAGCACCGGACAGGTGACTAACTATGGCTACACCTTC.

The V gene is TRBV7-9, the J gene TRBJ2-4; 8 bases are shared with TRBD1. The J call could be wrong; TRBJ2-5 is a better fit for the DNA end. CDR1 and CDR2 (germline): SEHNR, FQNEAQ (reference sequence). The CDR3 totals 15 residues. DNA of the CDR3: TGTGCCAGCAGCTTACGTCGGACAGGGCGCGAGACCCAGTACTTC. This gives the protein CASSLRRTGRETQYF.

This clonotype was recorded many times. The V gene is TRBV28, the J gene TRBJ2-7, with D hard to call. V dropped 6 bases and J dropped 2 bases, with 11 bases sitting between them. Germline CDR1 is MDHEN and CDR2 is SYDVKM. The CDR3 is made up of 13 amino acids. CDR3 sequence (DNA): TGTGCCAGCAGCCGGGCCGAACCCTACGAGCAGTACTTC. Protein sequence: CASSRAEPYEQYF.

The chain employs TRBV10-3 and TRBJ2-1; 11 positions match TRBD2. The CDR3 is made up of 16 amino acids. J was trimmed by 4 bases and V by 0 bases; bases with no gene match: 2. Germline-derived CDR1 and CDR2 are ENHRY and SYGVKD. This chain's CDR3 is CAISESTSGIYNEQFF. The CDR3 nucleotides read TGTGCCATCAGTGAGTCGACTAGCGGGATATACAATGAGCAGTTCTTC.

This clonotype turned up a few times. The CDR3 spells CATSDPGYEQYF. Written as DNA, the CDR3 is TGTGCCACCAGTGATCCGGGATACGAGCAGTACTTC. This chain connects TRBV24-1 to TRBJ2-7; D might be TRBD2 (5 bases). Germline CDR1 and CDR2: KGHDR and SFDVKD. The germline V and J ends were trimmed by 3 bases and 4 bases, with 6 bases remaining between them. CDR3 length equals 12 residues.

This chain uses TRBV7-2 with TRBJ2-1; maybe TRBD2 (6 bases). The V end lost 3 bases, the J end lost 6 bases, and 12 bases lay between the germline ends. This CDR3 region has 14 residues. Germline-derived CDR1 and CDR2 are SGHTA and FQGNSA. In DNA, the CDR3 is TGTGCCAGCAGCTTTACTAGCTTTCCCAATGAGCAGTTCTTC. Protein: CASSFTSFPNEQFF.

The table lists this clonotype with many counts. This sequence joins TRBV5-5 and TRBJ2-3, with D uncertain. Germline values: CDR1 SGHKS, CDR2 YYEKEE (reference sequence). The CDR3 loop spans 12 amino acids. Trimming removed 4 bases from V and 2 bases from J, with 5 bases in between. In DNA, the CDR3 is TGTGCCAGCAGCCCTTACACAGATACGCAGTATTTT. This gives the protein CASSPYTDTQYF.

This clonotype was observed a single time. J is TRBJ2-1 and V is TRBV7-9; TRBD1 matches at 10 bases. Looked up from germline, CDR1 is SEHNR and CDR2 is FQNEAQ (reference sequence). J was trimmed by 12 bases and V by 5 bases; bases with no gene match: 7. This CDR3 is built from 13 residues. CDR3 sequence (DNA): TGTGCCAGCAGCGGACAGGGGGGTTTGTGGCAGTTCTTC. It yields the protein CASSGQGGLWQFF.

The chain has TRBV10-1 and TRBJ1-1; no firm D call. CDR1 is WNHNN and CDR2 is SYGVQD in the germline V gene (reference sequence). The V and J ends lost 3 bases and 3 bases respectively, with 11 bases between them. This CDR3 has 14 residues. DNA for the CDR3: TGCGCCAGCAGTGACGAGGGAGGACACACTGAAGCTTTCTTT. As protein: CASSDEGGHTEAFF.

The J gene is TRBJ1-1, the V gene TRBV7-3; TRBD1 might be the D (5 bases). Germline CDR1 and CDR2: SGHTA and FQGTGA. Trimming pared 5 bases from V and 3 bases from J, leaving 10 bases between. This CDR3 is 13 amino acids long. The DNA of the CDR3 is TGTGCCAGCAGCCCAGGGAGCCACACTGAAGCTTTCTTT. Protein: CASSPGSHTEAFF.

The rearrangement joins TRBV4-3 to TRBJ2-7, with TRBD2 identical over 8 bases. CDR3 length equals 17 residues. V lost 0 bases to trimming and J lost 2 bases; unmatched junction nucleotides: 9. CDR1 is LGHNA, CDR2 YSLEER, per germline. The DNA for the CDR3 is TGCGCCAGCAGCCAAGATATCTCCGGGAGGGGTACCTACGAGCAGTACTTC. Encoded protein: CASSQDISGRGTYEQYF.

Concerning this clonotype: This may stem from a read error, because a much larger clone lies one nucleotide away. V and J are TRBV7-3 and TRBJ2-1; 10 nucleotides agree with TRBD2. The J call may be wrong; the DNA end is better matched by TRBJ2-7. Germline loops: CDR1 SGHTA, CDR2 FQGTGA. There are 15 residues in the CDR3. CDR3 region: CASSPLAGAYNEQYF. The CDR3 nucleotides are TGTGCCAGCAGTCCCCTAGCGGGAGCTTACAATGAGCAGTACTTC.

The chain has TRBV5-1 and TRBJ2-6; no clear D gene. The CDR3 is 15 amino acids. The germline CDR1 and CDR2 sequences are SGHRS and YFSETQ. The germline V and J ends were trimmed by 2 bases and 2 bases, with 8 bases remaining between them. In DNA form, the CDR3 reads TGCGCCAGCAGCTTCGAGGTCCCTGGGGCCAACGTCCTGACTTTC. Its protein is CASSFEVPGANVLTF.

The chain recombines TRBV4-2 with TRBJ2-5; D is perhaps TRBD2 (5 bases). Germline V gives CDR1 LGHNA, CDR2 YNFKEQ. The CDR3 has 14 amino acids. V was clipped by 1 base and J by 5 bases, with 11 bases between them. CDR3 in DNA: TGTGCCAGCAGCCAAGGGGGAGCATCGGAGACCCAGTACTTC. Its translation is CASSQGGASETQYF.

This clonotype occurred a few times. J is TRBJ2-5 and V is TRBV3-1, with 7 bases identical to TRBD2. The CDR3 has 13 residues. Trimming cost V 4 bases and J 11 bases; bases outside gene matches: 10. Looked up from germline, CDR1 is LGHDT and CDR2 is YNNKEL (reference sequence). The CDR3 nucleotides are TGTGCCAGCAGCCTCCGGACTAGAGGGGAGCAGTACTTC. Amino acids: CASSLRTRGEQYF.

This chain links TRBV6-1 with TRBJ1-1; TRBD1 matches at 7 bases. The CDR3 has 14 amino acids. V was clipped by 6 bases and J by 2 bases; unmatched bases: 6. CDR1 is MNHNS and CDR2 is SASEGT in the germline V gene. The CDR3 loop is CASRQGDRNTEAFF. CDR3 in DNA: TGTGCCAGCAGGCAGGGGGATAGAAACACTGAAGCTTTCTTT.

This clonotype was seen only a few times. V gene TRBV15 combines with J gene TRBJ2-5, with unresolved D. Trimming removed 0 bases from V and 2 bases from J, with 10 bases in between. The CDR3 has 15 amino acids. From germline, CDR1 is LNHNV and CDR2 YYDKDF (reference sequence). CDR3 amino acids: CATSRDRTSQETQYF. For the CDR3, the DNA is TGTGCCACCAGCAGAGATCGAACATCACAAGAGACCCAGTACTTC.

This clonotype was detected ten times or more. This sequence joins TRBV19 and TRBJ1-2, with 7 bases aligning to TRBD1. CDR1 and CDR2 (germline): LNHDA, SQIVND (reference sequence). The V segment lost 8 bases and the J segment 2 bases; nucleotides outside the gene matches: 5. CDR3 length: 13 residues. The CDR3 DNA sequence: TGTGCCAGTCAGAGGACAGGCAACTATGGCTACACCTTC. Translating it yields CASQRTGNYGYTF.

The chain couples TRBV24-1 to TRBJ2-5, with 8 bases matching TRBD1. CDR1 and CDR2 (germline): KGHDR, SFDVKD. The trim removed 2 bases at V and 3 bases at J, leaving 7 bases unmatched. The CDR3 has 16 residues. The CDR3 region has the DNA TGTGCCACCAGTGATTCCCCCGGACAGGGAGAAGAGACCCAGTACTTC. Protein: CATSDSPGQGEETQYF.

CDR3 sequence (DNA): TGTGCCACCAGTGATTTAGCGGGAGGGCCAATCGGGGAGCTGTTTTTT. Protein: CATSDLAGGPIGELFF. The V call is TRBV24-1, the J call TRBJ2-2; 10 bases are a match to TRBD2. Germline V gene sequence: CDR1 KGHDR, CDR2 SFDVKD. With V trimmed by 1 base and J by 7 bases, 5 bases remained unmatched. The CDR3 runs to 16 residues.

On this clonotype: Its ends do not fully match the called genes, so a read error is possible. This chain joins TRBV20-1 and TRBJ2-1, with a weak D call TRBD2 (6 bases). The CDR3 contains 14 residues. CDR1 DFQATT and CDR2 SNEGSKA come from the germline V gene (reference sequence). The CDR3 region is CSAIKPGEFNGQFF. The DNA for the CDR3 is TGCAGTGCCATAAAGCCGGGAGAGTTCAATGGGCAGTTCTTC.

This clonotype was seen only a few times. The chain recombines TRBV7-2 with TRBJ2-7; 7 positions agree with TRBD2. Germline V gene data show CDR1 as SGHTA and CDR2 as FQGNSA. The ends lost 4 bases at V and 3 bases at J; junction bases unmatched: 9. This CDR3 has 15 residues. CDR3 bases: TGTGCCAGCAGCTCCTTTGGCGGGGGAAGCTACGAGCAGTACTTC. Amino acid sequence: CASSSFGGGSYEQYF.

This clonotype was detected once. The chain joins TRBV6-6 to TRBJ1-1; no reliable D call. The germline gives CDR1 MNHNY, CDR2 SVGAGI (reference sequence). The V end lost 7 bases, the J end lost 0 bases, and 9 bases lay between the germline ends. The CDR3 has 13 amino acids. The chain's CDR3 is CASTPQMNTEAFF. CDR3 nucleotides: TGTGCCAGCACCCCACAGATGAACACTGAAGCTTTCTTT.

Concerning this clonotype: Compared with germline, one end of the junction differs, possibly owing to a read error. The CDR3 sequence: CASSPGEKLLF. The CDR3 nucleotides read TGTGCCAGCAGCCCCGGTGAAAAACTGTTATTT. This rearrangement joins TRBV7-9 to TRBJ1-4, with no clear D. The CDR3 has 11 residues. Germline V gives CDR1 SEHNR, CDR2 FQNEAQ (reference sequence).

At least ten counts were recorded for this clonotype. The gene calls are TRBV25-1 and TRBJ2-5; perhaps D is TRBD1 or TRBD2 (6 bases each). Germline V gene sequence: CDR1 MGHDK, CDR2 SYGVNS. Trimming took 2 bases from V and 3 from J, leaving 13 bases between them. CDR3 size: 15 residues. In DNA, the CDR3 is TGTGCCAGCAGTGAAAGGAGGGGGTCTAAAGAGACCCAGTACTTC. The encoded protein is CASSERRGSKETQYF.

Note on this clonotype: Since a much larger clone is just one base distant, this may be a read error. CDR3: CASSRGSPGSSYERYF. CDR3 sequence (DNA): TGTGCCAGCAGTCGCGGTTCGCCAGGGTCCAGCTACGAGCGGTACTTC. The rearrangement links TRBV27 to TRBJ2-7; possibly TRBD1 for D (5 bases). This CDR3 contains 16 residues. From germline, CDR1 is MNHEY and CDR2 SMNVEV (reference sequence).

This clonotype was picked up a small number of times. The chain carries TRBV3-1 and TRBJ2-2, with D possibly TRBD1 on 6 matching bases. Trimming took 4 bases from V and 6 from J, leaving 15 bases between them. CDR1 and CDR2 from the germline V gene are LGHDT and YNNKEL (reference sequence). There are 15 residues in the CDR3. The CDR3 DNA reads as TGTGCCAGCAGCCGGAACAGGGTGCCCGCCGGGGAGCTGTTTTTT. This encodes CASSRNRVPAGELFF.

V is TRBV20-1 and J is TRBJ1-2; a weak D match, TRBD1 (6 bases). Trimming pared 3 bases from V and 2 bases from J, leaving 13 bases between. CDR3 length: 14 amino acids. Germline V CDR1 and CDR2: DFQATT, SNEGSKA (reference sequence). CDR3 residues: CSARTRGVNYGYTF. The CDR3 DNA follows: TGCAGTGCTAGGACAAGGGGGGTAAACTATGGCTACACCTTC.

This clonotype was recorded a few times. The chain couples TRBV28 to TRBJ2-7; D may be TRBD1 or TRBD2 (5 bases each). The CDR3 has 14 residues. Germline V gene sequence: CDR1 MDHEN, CDR2 SYDVKM. Trimming took 7 bases from V and 2 from J, leaving 15 bases between them. CDR3 sequence: CASTRGLGTYEQYF. The CDR3 DNA follows: TGTGCCAGCACCCGGGGCCTTGGGACCTACGAGCAGTACTTC. The full variable domain, completed using reference TRBV28 and TRBJ2-7, is DVKVTQSSRYLVKRTGEKVFLECVQDMDHENMFWYRQDPGLGLRLIYFSYDVKMKEKGDIPEGYSVSREKKERFSLILESASTNQTSMYLCASTRGLGTYEQYFGPGTRLTVT.

This chain joins TRBV29-1 and TRBJ2-1, with 11 bases that match TRBD2. V lost 5 bases and J lost 7; bases outside the gene matches: 7. The CDR3 consists of 14 residues. CDR1 is SQVTM, CDR2 ANQGSEA, per germline. In DNA form, the CDR3 reads TGCAGCGTTCGTTCCGGGACTAGCGGTAATGAGCAGTTCTTC. This translates into CSVRSGTSGNEQFF.

The rearrangement joins TRBV20-1 to TRBJ2-1, with unresolved D. Germline values: CDR1 DFQATT, CDR2 SNEGSKA (reference sequence). V was pared by 7 bases and J by 3 bases, with 7 bases between. This CDR3 is 11 amino acids long. CDR3 bases: TGCAGTGTCGACCGCTACAATGAGCAGTTCTTC. Encoded protein: CSVDRYNEQFF.

This clonotype was seen ten or more times. The V and J genes are TRBV4-3 and TRBJ2-5; D gene ambiguous. V lost 4 bases and J 0 bases, leaving 9 bases between the germline ends. CDR1 is LGHNA, CDR2 YSLEER, per germline. CDR3 length: 14 amino acids. CDR3 sequence reads: CASSPVGYQETQYF. The CDR3, as DNA: TGCGCCAGCAGCCCGGTAGGGTACCAAGAGACCCAGTACTTC.